This T cell receptor (beta chain) was recorded in a study of OX40 agonist ivuxolimab in advanced cancers. Whole-study results and caveats: Relatively little clonal expansion, among the lowest observed, appeared in partial responders at 0.1-3.0 mg/kg.

The CDR3 is made up of 16 amino acids. Germline V gives CDR1 MNHEY, CDR2 SVGAGI. Trimming removed 2 bases from V and 1 base from J, with 9 bases in between. Some clones are missing from TCRdb's copy, which holds only in-frame ones; the method was immunoSEQ multiplex PCR. The table records around 75,000 clones, roughly 80% of them present only once. About this clone itself: Antigen specificity is unknown.

This chain links TRBV6-5 with TRBJ2-6; either TRBD1 or TRBD2 may fit D (5 bases each). The sequence was obtained from an adult with an advanced solid tumor such as melanoma, head and neck, liver or kidney cancer. Sequencing was performed on CD4+ or CD8+ T cells sorted from blood, taken in a trial of the OX40 agonist ivuxolimab. The CDR3 DNA follows: TGTGCCAGCAGTTACGAGGGGCGGTCTGGGGCCAACGTCCTGACTTTC. Protein: CASSYEGRSGANVLTF.